This T cell receptor beta chain was captured in a study of blood T cells in healthy people across ages. The second PCR ran about 7 to 12 cycles with a sample-barcoded 5' primer and J-beta primers. Using its own MiXCR run on the 5' RACE reads, TCRdb lists one record per CDR3 protein. In the table there are about a million distinct CDR3 sequences, approximately 49% of which are singletons. CDR1 and CDR2 from the germline V gene are ENHRY and SYGVKD. The CDR3 runs to 16 residues. V gave up 3 bases and J gave up 7 bases; unmatched junction bases: 8. This clonotype was counted a few times. The V call is TRBV10-3, the J call TRBJ2-1, with 11 bases identical to TRBD2. The origin of this receptor is a man younger than 40 in good health. Sequencing was done on a sample of blood. The CDR3 region is CAISELAGEKWNEQFF. As DNA, the CDR3 is TGTGCCATCAGTGAACTAGCGGGAGAAAAATGGAATGAGCAGTTCTTC.